A single sample is the source of the 2 T cell receptor beta chains below, sequenced in a study of blood T cell repertoires in COVID-19. Method: immunoSEQ multiplex PCR; TCRdb's copy keeps in-frame clones and lacks some. In the table there are some 220,000 clones, roughly four fifths of which are singletons. The sample taken for sequencing was peripheral blood. The receptors stem from a woman aged 55-70 years with acute or convalescent COVID-19.

The V gene is TRBV5-1, the J gene TRBJ2-5, with TRBD2 matching 8 bases. Germline CDR1 reads SGHRS; CDR2 reads YFSETQ. The CDR3 extends over 14 amino acids. V shed 4 bases and J 9 bases; nucleotides not matched to a gene: 11. CDR3 bases: TGCGCCAGCAGCCCACCCTCGCCCGGGGGGGCCCAGTACTTC. Amino acids: CASSPPSPGGAQYF.

The chain carries TRBV6-6 and TRBJ2-5; the match to TRBD2 covers 11 bases. The CDR3 sequence is 13 residues long. The V gene's germline CDR1 is MNHNY and CDR2 SVGAGI (reference sequence). The junction had 0 bases not matched to a gene; V was cut back by 6 bases and J by 3 bases. The CDR3 nucleotides read TGTGCCAGCAGACTAGCGGGGGAAGAGACCCAGTACTTC. It is translated as CASRLAGEETQYF.